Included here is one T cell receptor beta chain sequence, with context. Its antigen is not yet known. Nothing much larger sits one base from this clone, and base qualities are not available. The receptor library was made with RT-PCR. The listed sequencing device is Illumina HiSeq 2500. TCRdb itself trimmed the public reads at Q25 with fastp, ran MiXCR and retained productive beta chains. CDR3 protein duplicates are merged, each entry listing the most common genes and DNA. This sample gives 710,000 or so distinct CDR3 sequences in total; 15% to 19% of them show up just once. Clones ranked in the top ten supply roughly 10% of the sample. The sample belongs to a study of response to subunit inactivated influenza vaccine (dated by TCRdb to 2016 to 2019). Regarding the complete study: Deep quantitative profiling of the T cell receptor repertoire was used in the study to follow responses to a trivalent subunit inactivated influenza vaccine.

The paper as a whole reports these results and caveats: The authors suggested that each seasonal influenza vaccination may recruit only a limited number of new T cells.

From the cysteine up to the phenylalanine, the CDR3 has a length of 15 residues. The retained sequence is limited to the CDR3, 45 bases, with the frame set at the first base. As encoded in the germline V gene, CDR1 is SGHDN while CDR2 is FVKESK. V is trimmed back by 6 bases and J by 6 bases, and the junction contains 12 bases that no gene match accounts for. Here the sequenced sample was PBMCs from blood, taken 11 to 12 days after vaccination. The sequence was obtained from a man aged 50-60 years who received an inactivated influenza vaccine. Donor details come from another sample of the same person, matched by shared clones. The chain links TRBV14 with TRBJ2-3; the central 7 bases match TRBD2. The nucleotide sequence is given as TGTGCCAGCAGTAAGAGCGGGAAGACGAAGGATACGCAGTATTTT. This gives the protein CASSKSGKTKDTQYF.